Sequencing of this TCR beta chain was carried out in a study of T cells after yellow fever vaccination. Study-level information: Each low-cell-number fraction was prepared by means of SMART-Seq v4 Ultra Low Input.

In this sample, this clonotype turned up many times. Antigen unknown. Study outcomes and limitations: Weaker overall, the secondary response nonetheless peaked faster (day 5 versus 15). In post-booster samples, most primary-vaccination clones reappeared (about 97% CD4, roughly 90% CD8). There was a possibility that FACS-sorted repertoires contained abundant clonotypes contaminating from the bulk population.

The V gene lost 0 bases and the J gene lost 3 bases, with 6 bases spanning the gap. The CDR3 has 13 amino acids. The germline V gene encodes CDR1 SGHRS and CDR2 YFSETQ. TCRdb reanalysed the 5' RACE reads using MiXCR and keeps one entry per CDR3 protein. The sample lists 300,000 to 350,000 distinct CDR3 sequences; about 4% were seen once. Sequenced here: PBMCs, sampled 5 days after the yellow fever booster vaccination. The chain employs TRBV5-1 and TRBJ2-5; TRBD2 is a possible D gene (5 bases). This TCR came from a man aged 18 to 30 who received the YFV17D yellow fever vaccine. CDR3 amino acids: CASSLGRKETQYF. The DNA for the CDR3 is TGCGCCAGCAGCTTGGGGAGGAAAGAGACCCAGTACTTC.